This entry lists 10 T cell receptor beta chains sequenced from one sample in a study of cytomegalovirus exposure and HLA in healthy donors. TCRdb keeps only in-frame clones here, not all; method: immunoSEQ multiplex PCR. The sample contains around 170,000 clones, roughly 85% of which appear only once. Sequencing was performed on PBMCs. Receptors originate from a man aged 18 to 30 in good health and CMV-seropositive.

This clone was detected a few times. The genes are TRBV5-1 and TRBJ2-3; TRBD2 matches at 8 bases. The CDR3 has 15 residues. Germline lookup yields CDR1 SGHRS and CDR2 YFSETQ. V was clipped by 2 bases and J by 1 base; unmatched bases: 3. The CDR3 loop reads CASSLMTSGTDTQYF. The DNA of the CDR3 is TGCGCCAGCAGCTTAATGACTAGCGGCACAGATACGCAGTATTTT.

V and J are TRBV4-1 and TRBJ2-1; D remains unclear. CDR1 and CDR2 (germline): MGHRA, YSYEKL. The CDR3 contains 13 residues. V was trimmed by 0 bases and J by 5 bases, leaving 5 bases between them. The CDR3 is CASSQDGNNEQFF. CDR3 DNA: TGCGCCAGCAGCCAAGACGGTAACAATGAGCAGTTCTTC.

V and J are TRBV5-1 and TRBJ2-7, with D tentatively TRBD2 (5 bases). Trimming cost V 7 bases and J 0 bases, with 8 bases left between them. Germline V gives CDR1 SGHRS, CDR2 YFSETQ. The CDR3 sequence is 12 residues long. DNA of the CDR3: TGCGCCAGCCACGGGGACTCCTACGAGCAGTACTTC. It is translated as CASHGDSYEQYF.

V gene TRBV5-6 combines with J gene TRBJ2-4; 7 bases are shared with TRBD2. The length of the CDR3 is 13 residues. Germline lookup yields CDR1 SGHDT and CDR2 YYEEEE. Trimming cost V 5 bases and J 7 bases; bases outside gene matches: 6. The CDR3 region has the DNA TGTGCCAGCAGTCGGGACTACCCCAACATTCAGTACTTC. Residues: CASSRDYPNIQYF.

This clone was counted once. This chain connects TRBV6-1 to TRBJ2-1; 9 bases fit TRBD1. The CDR3 contains 19 residues. V shed 1 base, J shed 0 bases, and the junction held 10 bases outside the gene matches. Germline lookup yields CDR1 MNHNS and CDR2 SASEGT. The CDR3 DNA reads as TGTGCCAGCAGTGAAGTGTGGATACAGGGGGCCGGCTCCTACAATGAGCAGTTCTTC. It yields the protein CASSEVWIQGAGSYNEQFF.

The V call is TRBV5-1, the J call TRBJ1-1; D may be TRBD1 (5 bases). Germline V CDR1 and CDR2: SGHRS, YFSETQ. The V gene lost 0 bases and the J gene lost 8 bases, with 20 bases spanning the gap. The CDR3 runs 16 residues. In DNA form, the CDR3 reads TGCGCCAGCAGCTTGGCGGGGGTGGACTGGTCCGGAGAAGCTTTCTTT. As protein: CASSLAGVDWSGEAFF.

This clone was recorded only once. The gene calls are TRBV27 and TRBJ1-1; D might be TRBD1 (6 bases). Germline CDR1 reads MNHEY; CDR2 reads SMNVEV (reference sequence). V lost 1 base and J lost 3, with 9 bases in between. This CDR3 contains 14 residues. CDR3 amino acids: CASSLLGGDTEAFF. CDR3 nucleotides: TGTGCCAGCAGTTTATTAGGGGGGGACACTGAAGCTTTCTTT.

This clone showed up just a few times. The V and J genes are TRBV28 and TRBJ1-1; D unclear. V was shortened by 3 bases and J by 2 bases, with 4 bases between the two germline ends. Germline V lookup: CDR1 MDHEN, CDR2 SYDVKM. CDR3 size: 12 residues. In DNA form, the CDR3 reads TGTGCCAGCAGTTTGTCAAACACTGAAGCTTTCTTT. Amino acid sequence: CASSLSNTEAFF.

Only one count was recorded for this clone. CDR3 coding DNA: TGTGCCAGTCGACAGGGAAGGAACACTGAAGCTTTCTTT. Translating gives CASRQGRNTEAFF. The V and J genes are TRBV28 and TRBJ1-1; TRBD1 matches at 7 bases. This CDR3 region has 13 residues. The ends lost 9 bases at V and 1 base at J; junction bases unmatched: 5. Germline loops: CDR1 MDHEN, CDR2 SYDVKM.

The V and J genes are TRBV19 and TRBJ2-2; a possible D gene is TRBD1 (5 bases). This CDR3 has 14 amino acids. Between the trimmed V and J ends, which lost 5 bases and 6 bases, there was a span of 13 bases. CDR1 is LNHDA and CDR2 is SQIVND in the germline V gene (reference sequence). The CDR3 coding sequence is TGTGCCAGTAGTGTACAGGCGGCAGCCGGGGAGCTGTTTTTT. It encodes CASSVQAAAGELFF.